This T cell receptor beta chain was sequenced during a study of PD-L1 blockade in urothelial cancer. Study-wide context: Males with urothelial cancer arising in the bladder constituted most of the roughly 30 patients. Investigators checked blood 3 weeks (second dose) and 6 weeks after treatment start. Blood samples had a median of roughly 140,000 T cells.

The CDR3 consists of 16 residues. Germline loops: CDR1 SGHTA, CDR2 FQGNSA. Between the trimmed V and J ends, which lost 5 bases and 0 bases, there was a span of 14 bases. A spike-in of synthetic TCR analog templates was added to each PCR. Method: immunoSEQ multiplex PCR; TCRdb's copy keeps in-frame clones and lacks some. Of about 41,000 clones listed, about four fifths are singletons. This receptor was identified in a man between 60 and 70 years old with urothelial cancer. The chain links TRBV7-2 to TRBJ1-3; D gene ambiguous. The sequenced sample was PBMCs, obtained around atezolizumab (anti-PD-L1) treatment. The CDR3 sequence is CASSKGAEYSGNTIYF. The CDR3 DNA reads TGTGCCAGCAGCAAAGGAGCGGAATACTCTGGAAACACCATATATTTT.